This T cell receptor beta chain appears in the sequencing data of a study of memory CD8 T cells in hepatitis C reinfection. Study-level background: Late or post reinfection samples were taken 12 to 24 weeks after detection. Study results and limitations: Conclusions on public clonotypes and secondary clearance were not definitive with about 5 donors.

This table comes from immunoSEQ multiplex PCR, and its TCRdb copy is limited to in-frame clones, with some not included. The sample shows approximately 46,000 clones, 75% to 90% of them seen only once. V lost 0 bases and J 2 bases, leaving 5 bases between the germline ends. Looked up from germline, CDR1 is SGHDN and CDR2 is FVKESK. This CDR3 spans 15 amino acids. This clone appeared a single time. What it binds is not known. The same CDR3 arises from other DNA sequences in this sample as well. The time point: late/post reinfection, 12 to 24 weeks after detection. Sorted cells were sequenced directly ex vivo without any in vitro expansion. Total naive CD8 T cells were sorted as viable CD3+ CD8+ CD45RO- cells from two donors.

This receptor was obtained from a man aged 18 to 30 with hepatitis C virus infection. Input material: naive CD8+ T cells sorted from blood. The V call is TRBV14, the J call TRBJ1-6; a weak D match, TRBD1 (5 bases). This chain's CDR3 is CASSQDRAYNSPLHF. The CDR3 DNA is TGTGCCAGCAGCCAAGACAGGGCCTATAATTCACCCCTCCACTTT. Filled out from reference TRBV14 and TRBJ1-6, the complete variable domain reads EAGVTQFPSHSVIEKGQTVTLRCDPISGHDNLYWYRRVMGKEIKFLLHFVKESKQDESGMPNNRFLAERTGGTYSTLKVQPAELEDSGVYFCASSQDRAYNSPLHFGNGTRLTVT.